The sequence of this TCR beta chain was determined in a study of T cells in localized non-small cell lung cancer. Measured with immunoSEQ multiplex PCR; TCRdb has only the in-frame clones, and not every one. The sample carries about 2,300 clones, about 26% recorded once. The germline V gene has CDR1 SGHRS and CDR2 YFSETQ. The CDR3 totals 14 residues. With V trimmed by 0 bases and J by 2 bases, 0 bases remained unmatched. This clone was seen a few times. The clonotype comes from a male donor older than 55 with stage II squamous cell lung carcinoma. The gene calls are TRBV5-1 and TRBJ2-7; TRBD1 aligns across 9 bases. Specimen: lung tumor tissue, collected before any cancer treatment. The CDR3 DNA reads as TGCGCCAGCAGCTTGGACAGGGGGCCCTACGAGCAGTACTTC. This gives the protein CASSLDRGPYEQYF.